The clone carrying this T cell receptor beta chain has more than one count but fewer than ten. Its antigen is still unknown. A sample-barcoded 5' primer and a J-beta primer mix were used in a second PCR of roughly 7 to 11 cycles. TCRdb independently ran MiXCR on the 5' RACE reads; one entry per CDR3 protein. The sample holds 950,000 to 1,200,000 distinct CDR3 sequences; more than 30% are singletons and the top ten take under 15%. The data derive from a study of blood T cells in healthy people across ages. Study-level findings and limits: Changes in expanded clonotypes were possibly confounded, as the CMV status of donors was unknown. While age rose, TCR beta diversity per million T cells dropped in a roughly linear way.

The germline CDR1 and CDR2 sequences are SGHVS and FQNEAQ. The CDR3 extends over 15 amino acids. Deletions cut 1 base from V and 3 bases from J, with 11 bases between. This clonotype was sampled from a man younger than 30 in good health. The J gene is TRBJ2-3, the V gene TRBV7-8; D is possibly TRBD1 or TRBD2 (6 bases each). Sequencing input: blood. CDR3 sequence (DNA): TGTGCCAGCAGCTTAGGGGGGGCCGAGACAGATACGCAGTATTTT. This translates into CASSLGGAETDTQYF.